The 30 T cell receptor beta chains below were found in one sample sequenced in a study of CD8 T cells in ankylosing spondylitis. Study-level results: Made up of several highly homologous variants, a TCR beta motif appeared characteristic of ankylosing spondylitis blood.

No antigen is known for these receptors. TCRdb re-called the 5' RACE reads through MiXCR, storing one row per CDR3 protein. The data hold around 390,000 distinct CDR3 sequences, with under 25% observed a single time. Sequenced sample: blood, either unsorted or a sorted T cell fraction (not recorded which). These receptors all stem from a male donor with ankylosing spondylitis.

This chain joins TRBV3-1 and TRBJ2-7, with 8 bases that match TRBD2. J was trimmed by 5 bases and V by 5 bases; bases with no gene match: 8. The CDR3 contains 14 residues. CDR1 LGHDT and CDR2 YNNKEL come from the germline V gene (reference sequence). This CDR3 is CASSSREGLHEQYF. CDR3 DNA: TGTGCCAGCAGCTCCCGGGAGGGTTTACACGAGCAGTACTTC.

This clonotype was observed a handful of times. The chain joins TRBV7-2 to TRBJ1-3, with 7 nucleotides matching TRBD1. Germline V gives CDR1 SGHTA, CDR2 FQGNSA. Trimming cost V 1 base and J 8 bases; bases outside gene matches: 11. The CDR3 sequence is 16 residues long. CDR3 nucleotides: TGTGCCAGCAGCTTAGTCTTGGCGACAGGGCGTCACACCATATATTTT. This translates into CASSLVLATGRHTIYF.

This clonotype was detected a few times. The J gene is TRBJ2-2, the V gene TRBV5-1; TRBD2 is a possible D gene (5 bases). This CDR3 has 13 residues. With 5 bases removed from V and 6 bases from J, the gap between germline ends came to 11 bases. The germline V gene has CDR1 SGHRS and CDR2 YFSETQ. The CDR3 DNA reads TGCGCCAGCAGGAGACCCGGGGCCGGGGAGCTGTTTTTT. Its translation: CASRRPGAGELFF.

This clonotype was counted a few times. The rearrangement links TRBV12-5 to TRBJ1-1; maybe TRBD1 (6 bases). CDR3 length equals 16 residues. V lost 0 bases, J lost 1 base, and 12 bases lay in between. CDR1 LGHNT and CDR2 FRNRAP come from the germline V gene. CDR3 nucleotide sequence: TGTGCTAGTGGTTTGGTACCAGGACAGACGAACACTGAAGCTTTCTTT. Translating it yields CASGLVPGQTNTEAFF.

The chain has TRBV2 and TRBJ2-1, with TRBD2 as a possible D gene (6 bases). The germline CDR1 and CDR2 sequences are SNHLY and FYNNEI. V was trimmed by 0 bases and J by 2 bases, leaving 11 bases between them. The CDR3 covers 16 residues. CDR3 nucleotide sequence: TGTGCCAGCAGTGAAGCGGGGCGGGATACCTACAATGAGCAGTTCTTC. It encodes CASSEAGRDTYNEQFF.

This rearrangement joins TRBV28 to TRBJ1-3; no clear D. Germline V lookup: CDR1 MDHEN, CDR2 SYDVKM. The CDR3 runs to 17 residues. Trimming shortened V by 6 bases and J by 1 base, and 19 bases separated the two germline ends. The CDR3 sequence: CASRPQALRGSGNTIYF. In DNA, the CDR3 is TGTGCCAGCAGACCCCAAGCTCTTCGGGGTTCTGGAAACACCATATATTTT.

In its sample, this clonotype was seen a few times. This chain connects TRBV20-1 to TRBJ1-2; the D is unclear. CDR3 size: 14 residues. V shed 0 bases and J shed 4 bases, with 12 bases lying between them. Germline CDR1 DFQATT, CDR2 SNEGSKA (reference sequence). The CDR3 loop reads CSARDGLRSYGYTF. DNA of the CDR3: TGCAGTGCTAGAGACGGACTCCGGAGCTATGGCTACACCTTC.

This rearrangement joins TRBV21-1 to TRBJ2-7; TRBD2 reflects the table's D call only, with no check against the DNA. TRBV21-1 counts as a pseudogene. This CDR3 has 13 residues. For the CDR3, the DNA is TGTGCCTCCGGTGCAGGGAGGGCCGGCGAGCAGTACTTC. The encoded protein is CASGAGRAGEQYF.

The chain is built from TRBV20-1 and TRBJ2-1; 8 nucleotides line up with TRBD2. V lost 7 bases and J lost 7; bases outside the gene matches: 12. The CDR3 is made up of 14 amino acids. CDR1 DFQATT and CDR2 SNEGSKA come from the germline V gene (reference sequence). The CDR3 sequence is CSVEKAGDANEQFF. The CDR3 DNA reads TGCAGTGTGGAGAAAGCGGGAGACGCGAATGAGCAGTTCTTC.

The sample holds a few counts of this clonotype. The CDR3 sequence is CASSIDAASYNEQFF. Written as DNA, the CDR3 is TGTGCCAGTAGTATAGATGCAGCCAGCTACAATGAGCAGTTCTTC. The J gene is TRBJ2-1, the V gene TRBV19; D is unclear. The CDR3 spans 15 residues. Trimming shortened V by 0 bases and J by 3 bases, and 9 bases separated the two germline ends. Germline V CDR1 and CDR2: LNHDA, SQIVND (reference sequence).

The V gene is TRBV5-6, the J gene TRBJ2-7; 10 bases line up with TRBD2. From germline, CDR1 is SGHDT and CDR2 YYEEEE. CDR3 length: 16 residues. With V trimmed by 1 base and J by 2 bases, 6 bases remained unmatched. The chain's CDR3 is CASSLSWTSGAYEQYF. DNA of the CDR3: TGTGCCAGCAGCTTGTCCTGGACTAGCGGTGCCTACGAGCAGTACTTC.

The chain couples TRBV20-1 to TRBJ2-5; tentative D call: TRBD1 (6 bases). V lost 0 bases and J 5 bases, leaving 10 bases between the germline ends. Germline loops: CDR1 DFQATT, CDR2 SNEGSKA (reference sequence). This CDR3 has 13 residues. The CDR3 spells CSARDTGLETQYF. The CDR3 DNA is TGCAGTGCTAGAGATACAGGGTTGGAGACCCAGTACTTC.

This clonotype was counted only a few times. The chain has TRBV4-1 and TRBJ2-7; D tentatively fits TRBD1 or TRBD2 (6 bases each). In germline, CDR1 is MGHRA, CDR2 YSYEKL. Trimming took 0 bases from V and 3 from J, leaving 24 bases between them. This CDR3 region has 19 residues. The CDR3 region is CASSQEWGVGAIISYEQYF. The DNA of the CDR3 is TGCGCCAGCAGCCAAGAGTGGGGGGTGGGGGCGATTATTAGCTACGAGCAGTACTTC.

J is TRBJ1-2 and V is TRBV6-2 or TRBV6-3; no reliable D call. The V end was cut by 6 bases, the J end by 5 bases, with 10 bases between. This CDR3 has 12 residues. CDR1 MNHEY and CDR2 SVGEGT come from the germline V gene. CDR3 coding DNA: TGTGCCAGCAGGGACGGAACGTATGGCTACACCTTC. It specifies CASRDGTYGYTF.

This chain connects TRBV15 to TRBJ2-3, with 11 bases identical to TRBD2. The CDR3 covers 17 residues. V lost 3 bases, J lost 7 bases, and 12 bases stayed unmatched. Germline V lookup: CDR1 LNHNV, CDR2 YYDKDF (reference sequence). CDR3 nucleotide sequence: TGTGCCACCAGCAGCAGGCTTAGCGGGAGGGCCTTTTATACGCAGTATTTT. Residues: CATSSRLSGRAFYTQYF. Full variable domain (remainder filled in from reference TRBV15 and TRBJ2-3): DAMVIQNPRYQVTQFGKPVTLSCSQTLNHNVMYWYQQKSSQAPKLLFHYYDKDFNNEADTPDNFQSRRPNTSFCFLDIRSPGLGDTAMYLCATSSRLSGRAFYTQYFGPGTRLTVL.

There are a few counts of this clonotype. The rearrangement joins TRBV9 to TRBJ1-5; 8 bases align to TRBD1. In germline, CDR1 is SGDLS, CDR2 YYNGEE. The V gene end was trimmed by 4 bases and the J gene end by 5 bases; junction bases not matched to a gene: 5. The CDR3 length is 14 residues. DNA of the CDR3: TGTGCCAGCAGCCTGACAGGGGTCGATCAGCCCCAGCATTTT. Residues: CASSLTGVDQPQHF.

The chain combines TRBV7-9 with TRBJ2-5, with 7 bases matching TRBD1. Germline V lookup: CDR1 SEHNR, CDR2 FQNEAQ (reference sequence). The CDR3 totals 13 residues. The junction had 2 bases not matched to a gene; V was cut back by 4 bases and J by 3 bases. In DNA form, the CDR3 reads TGTGCCAGCAGCTACAGGGGTGAAGAGACCCAGTACTTC. This codes for CASSYRGEETQYF.

This clonotype was picked up a small number of times. V gene TRBV10-2 combines with J gene TRBJ2-3, with D possibly matching TRBD1 (5 bases). CDR1 is WSHSY, CDR2 SAAADI, per germline. CDR3 length: 15 residues. V lost 11 bases and J 1 base, leaving 19 bases between the germline ends. This CDR3 reads CAGRSGAERTDTQYF. As DNA, the CDR3 is TGCGCCGGACGTTCTGGGGCAGAACGCACAGATACGCAGTATTTT.

The chain uses TRBV5-4 and TRBJ2-2; D is ambiguous. This CDR3 has 17 amino acids. Germline V gene lookup returns CDR1 SGHNT and CDR2 YYREEE (reference sequence). Between the trimmed V and J ends, which lost 0 bases and 2 bases, there was a span of 14 bases. This CDR3 is CASSLAGALRNTGELFF. The CDR3 DNA reads TGTGCCAGCAGCTTGGCTGGCGCACTGCGAAACACCGGGGAGCTGTTTTTT.

This chain uses TRBV11-3 with TRBJ2-1; no firm D call. From germline, CDR1 is SGHNT and CDR2 YENEEA. There are 14 residues in the CDR3. Trimming cost V 4 bases and J 1 base, with 8 bases left between them. CDR3 in amino acids: CASSSFGSYNEQFF. In DNA, the CDR3 is TGTGCCAGCAGCTCCTTTGGTTCCTACAATGAGCAGTTCTTC. The full variable domain, rest sourced from reference TRBV11-3 and TRBJ2-1, is EAGVVQSPRYKIIEKKQPVAFWCNPISGHNTLYWYLQNLGQGPELLIRYENEEAVDDSQLPKDRFSAERLKGVDSTLKIQPAELGDSAVYLCASSSFGSYNEQFFGPGTRLTVL.

In its sample, this clonotype was seen a few times. J is TRBJ2-7 and V is TRBV21-1; TRBD2 was called by the table and not checked on the DNA. TRBV21-1 represents a pseudogene. The CDR3 covers 14 residues. This chain's CDR3 is CASSKGLNPYEQYF. Written as DNA, the CDR3 is TGTGCCAGCAGCAAGGGCCTTAATCCCTACGAGCAGTACTTC.

A few counts support this clonotype. V and J are TRBV5-1 and TRBJ1-1; 9 bases fit TRBD1. The junction had 1 base not matched to a gene; V was cut back by 1 base and J by 0 bases. Germline lookup yields CDR1 SGHRS and CDR2 YFSETQ. The CDR3 is made up of 15 amino acids. As DNA, the CDR3 is TGCGCCAGCAGCTTGTGGGACAGGGTGAACACTGAAGCTTTCTTT. It translates to CASSLWDRVNTEAFF. The variable domain in full, completed from reference TRBV5-1 and TRBJ1-1, reads KAGVTQTPRYLIKTRGQQVTLSCSPISGHRSVSWYQQTPGQGLQFLFEYFSETQRNKGNFPGRFSGRQFSNSRSEMNVSTLELGDSALYLCASSLWDRVNTEAFFGQGTRLTVV.

The CDR3 coding sequence is TGTGCCAGCAGCTTAGCCATCCGACAGGCCGAGCAGTACTTC. It encodes CASSLAIRQAEQYF. The J gene is TRBJ2-7, the V gene TRBV7-6; TRBD1 is a possible D gene (6 bases). Trimming took off 0 bases at V and 6 bases at J, with 12 bases between the two ends. This CDR3 is built from 14 residues. Looked up from germline, CDR1 is SGHVS and CDR2 is FNYEAQ.

In the case of this clonotype: One junction end disagrees with the germline gene, perhaps due to a read error. The V and J genes are TRBV2 and TRBJ1-2; 9 bases map to TRBD1. Germline V gives CDR1 SNHLY, CDR2 FYNNEI. The CDR3 is 13 amino acids. CDR3 amino acids: CASSDDRGYGFTF. CDR3 nucleotides: TGTGCCAGCAGTGACGACAGGGGGTATGGCTTCACCTTC.

The rearrangement uses TRBV6-1 and TRBJ1-3; D unclear. Trimming removed 6 bases at V and 7 bases at J, with 16 bases between. CDR1 is MNHNS, CDR2 SASEGT, per germline. CDR3 size: 14 residues. The CDR3 DNA sequence: TGTGCCAGCAGCCCGAGAGGGCAAGGGAACACCATATATTTT. This translates into CASSPRGQGNTIYF.

The genes are TRBV7-9 and TRBJ1-6, with D hard to call. The CDR3 spans 14 residues. From germline, CDR1 is SEHNR and CDR2 FQNEAQ (reference sequence). The V end was cut by 0 bases, the J end by 10 bases, with 10 bases between. This chain's CDR3 is CASSLARVGSPLHF. The CDR3 DNA is TGTGCCAGCAGCTTAGCTAGGGTTGGCTCACCCCTCCACTTT.

The chain joins TRBV7-3 to TRBJ2-6; possibly TRBD2 for D (5 bases). CDR1 SGHTA and CDR2 FQGTGA come from the germline V gene. The CDR3 spans 15 residues. V shed 5 bases and J shed 0 bases, with 8 bases lying between them. The CDR3 sequence is CASSAEASGANVLTF. CDR3 in DNA: TGTGCCAGCAGCGCGGAGGCCTCTGGGGCCAACGTCCTGACTTTC.

The chain has TRBV5-1 and TRBJ2-7; 13 bases are shared with TRBD2. The CDR3 is 15 amino acids. Unmatched junction bases numbered 3, after V lost 3 bases and J lost 3 bases. CDR1 is SGHRS and CDR2 is YFSETQ in the germline V gene. The DNA for the CDR3 is TGCGCCAGCAGCTCCGGGACTAGCGGGATCTACGAGCAGTACTTC. This encodes CASSSGTSGIYEQYF.

CDR3 in amino acids: CASTPYRGKETQYF. The CDR3 DNA sequence: TGTGCCAGCACCCCATACAGGGGGAAAGAGACCCAGTACTTC. This chain connects TRBV12-3 or TRBV12-4 to TRBJ2-5; TRBD1 matches 8 bases. The junction had 7 bases not matched to a gene; V was cut back by 7 bases and J by 3 bases. CDR3 length: 14 residues.

This clonotype was seen a handful of times. The chain combines TRBV20-1 with TRBJ1-4, with a weak D call TRBD1 (5 bases). Trimming took 0 bases from V and 3 from J, leaving 11 bases between them. The germline V gene encodes CDR1 DFQATT and CDR2 SNEGSKA (reference sequence). CDR3 length: 15 amino acids. Here the CDR3 DNA reads TGCAGTGCTAGAGATTACAGGAGACCTAATGAAAAACTGTTTTTT. Translating it yields CSARDYRRPNEKLFF.